This is a list of T cell receptor beta chains from one sample in a study of blood T cell repertoires in COVID-19. Using immunoSEQ multiplex PCR, the repertoire was profiled, and TCRdb retains in-frame clones only, with some absent. The sample carries approximately 310,000 clones, 85% recorded once. Sequenced input: PBMCs or T cells enriched from blood (not recorded which). These receptors all come from a woman in her 30s who had been exposed to COVID-19. CDR3s include the opening cysteine and the closing phenylalanine or tryptophan. D genes are given only for firm matches. The size field is filled for only some rows; it gives once, few, many or a size class.

D gene | clone size | J gene | CDR3 length | V gene | CDR3 protein | CDR3 DNA
NA | NA | TRBJ2-7 | 15 | TRBV6-5 | CASSYSGGSSYEQYF | TGTGCCAGCAGTTACTCCGGGGGAAGCTCCTACGAGCAGTACTTC
NA | NA | TRBJ1-1 | 14 | TRBV11-1 | CASSLSDWSTEAFF | TGTGCCAGCAGCTTATCGGACTGGAGCACTGAAGCTTTCTTT
TRBD2 | NA | TRBJ2-1 | 15 | TRBV7-7 | CASSLGDSGPNEQFF | TGTGCTAGCAGCTTAGGTGATAGCGGGCCAAATGAGCAGTTCTTC
NA | NA | TRBJ1-6 | 14 | TRBV7-8 | CASSLDPGRSPLHF | TGTGCCAGCAGCTTAGATCCGGGAAGGTCACCCCTCCACTTT
NA | NA | TRBJ1-4 | 11 | TRBV3-1/TRBV3-2 | CASSQERKLFF | TGTGCCAGCAGCCAAGAGAGAAAACTGTTTTTT
TRBD1 | NA | TRBJ2-7 | 14 | TRBV19 | CASSPQGESYEQYF | TGTGCCAGTAGTCCCCAGGGGGAATCCTACGAGCAGTACTTC
NA | few | TRBJ2-1 | 16 | TRBV7-2 | CASSPSLRQSYNEQFF | TGTGCCAGCAGCCCAAGCCTGAGGCAATCCTACAATGAGCAGTTCTTC
TRBD1 | NA | TRBJ1-5 | 14 | TRBV4-3 | CASSQDRETQPQHF | TGCGCCAGCAGCCAGGACAGGGAGACTCAGCCCCAGCATTTT
NA | NA | TRBJ2-1 | 16 | TRBV4-1 | CASSQEAVSSYNEQFF | TGCGCCAGCAGCCAAGAGGCGGTGAGCTCCTACAATGAGCAGTTCTTC
NA | NA | TRBJ2-7 | 14 | TRBV19 | CASSISLATYEQYF | TGTGCCAGTAGTATTTCTTTAGCGACCTACGAGCAGTACTTC
NA | NA | TRBJ2-3 | 15 | TRBV25-1 | CASSVGGGDTDTQYF | TGTGCCAGCAGTGTAGGCGGGGGCGACACAGATACGCAGTATTTT
NA | NA | TRBJ2-7 | 13 | TRBV27 | CASSLREIYEQYF | TGTGCCAGCAGTTTACGGGAGATCTACGAGCAGTACTTC
TRBD1 | NA | TRBJ1-6 | 17 | TRBV4-1 | CASSQSDRGRYNSPLHF | TGCGCCAGCAGCCAGTCCGACAGGGGGAGATATAATTCACCCCTCCACTTT
NA | NA | TRBJ2-2 | 16 | TRBV4-1 | CASSHLVAEAGGELFF | TGCGCCAGCAGCCACCTCGTAGCGGAGGCGGGCGGGGAGCTGTTTTTT
NA | NA | TRBJ2-3 | 13 | TRBV12-3/TRBV12-4 | CASSFPSTDTQYF | TGTGCCAGCAGTTTTCCTAGCACAGATACGCAGTATTTT
NA | once | TRBJ2-5 | 14 | TRBV2 | CASSEDFGQETQYF | TGTGCCAGCAGCGAGGATTTTGGTCAAGAGACCCAGTACTTC
TRBD2 | NA | TRBJ2-3 | 15 | TRBV4-3 | CASSQDGGDGDTQYF | TGCGCCAGCAGCCAAGATGGGGGGGACGGGGATACGCAGTATTTT
TRBD1 | few | TRBJ2-1 | 15 | TRBV7-2 | CASSPGQGSYNEQFF | TGTGCCAGCAGCCCTGGACAGGGCTCCTACAATGAGCAGTTCTTC
NA | NA | TRBJ1-1 | 16 | TRBV5-1 | CASSLALAGYDTEAFF | TGCGCCAGCAGCTTAGCACTGGCAGGGTACGACACTGAAGCTTTCTTT
TRBD1 | NA | TRBJ2-1 | 14 | TRBV5-6 | CASSKGDRGNEQFF | TGTGCCAGCAGCAAGGGGGACAGGGGCAATGAGCAGTTCTTC
TRBD2 | NA | TRBJ2-1 | 11 | TRBV24-1 | CATGRGTEQFF | TGTGCCACCGGGAGGGGTACTGAGCAGTTCTTC
TRBD1 | NA | TRBJ1-2 | 12 | TRBV6-5 | CASTDRAAGYTF | TGTGCCAGCACAGACAGGGCGGCCGGCTACACCTTC
NA | many | TRBJ2-5 | 18 | TRBV12-2 | CASRLAQLAGGYQETQYF | TGTGCAAGTCGCTTAGCGCAACTAGCGGGGGGGTATCAAGAGACCCAGTACTTC
NA | once | TRBJ2-6 | 14 | TRBV29-1 | CSVDRGSGANVLTF | TGCAGCGTTGACAGGGGCTCTGGGGCCAACGTCCTGACTTTC
NA | NA | TRBJ1-1 | 14 | TRBV5-1 | CASSLRLANTEAFF | TGCGCCAGCAGCCTAAGACTGGCGAACACTGAAGCTTTCTTT
TRBD1 | NA | TRBJ1-4 | 16 | TRBV5-1 | CASSQAPGQGEEKLFF | TGCGCCAGCAGCCAGGCTCCGGGACAGGGGGAAGAAAAACTGTTTTTT
NA | NA | TRBJ1-6 | 17 | TRBV2 | CASTRATVALNNSPLHF | TGTGCCAGCACGAGGGCAACTGTAGCCTTAAATAATTCACCCCTCCACTTT
NA | NA | TRBJ1-5 | 13 | TRBV2 | CASSRGQNQPQHF | TGTGCCAGCAGTCGCGGACAGAATCAGCCCCAGCATTTT
NA | NA | TRBJ1-3 | 19 | TRBV4-1 | CASSQWSSPTLSSGNTIYF | TGCGCCAGCAGCCAATGGTCGAGCCCAACTTTGAGCTCTGGAAACACCATATATTTT
NA | once | TRBJ2-3 | 17 | TRBV7-2 | CASSLARRAESTDTQYF | TGTGCCAGCAGCTTAGCGCGGCGGGCAGAGAGCACAGATACGCAGTATTTT
NA | few | TRBJ1-2 | 14 | TRBV18 | CASSPQDRWGGYTF | TGTGCCAGCTCACCCCAGGACAGATGGGGCGGCTACACCTTC
TRBD1 | NA | TRBJ2-2 | 16 | TRBV5-4 | CASSRGTGGITGELFF | TGTGCCAGCAGCCGAGGGACAGGGGGGATCACCGGGGAGCTGTTTTTT
TRBD2 | NA | TRBJ2-1 | 15 | TRBV2 | CASSLRDYQWVEQFF | TGTGCCAGCAGCCTCCGGGACTACCAATGGGTTGAGCAGTTCTTC
TRBD2 | NA | TRBJ2-1 | 15 | TRBV6-4 | CASSEPSGGYNEQFF | TGTGCCAGCAGTGAGCCTAGCGGGGGTTACAATGAGCAGTTCTTC
NA | NA | TRBJ1-6 | 16 | TRBV2 | CASSIDNAGRNSPLHF | TGTGCCAGCAGTATCGACAACGCAGGGCGTAATTCACCCCTCCACTTT
NA | NA | TRBJ1-2 | 17 | TRBV5-4 | CASSFESAPLSGYGYTF | TGTGCCAGCAGCTTTGAGTCTGCCCCGTTAAGCGGTTATGGCTACACCTTC
TRBD1 | NA | TRBJ1-6 | 14 | TRBV5-6 | CATGQGSQGSPLHF | TGTGCCACGGGACAGGGGTCTCAGGGGTCACCCCTCCACTTT
TRBD1 | NA | TRBJ2-1 | 15 | TRBV27 | CASSGQGPIHGEQFF | TGTGCCAGCAGCGGACAGGGACCTATCCACGGTGAGCAGTTCTTC
TRBD1 | NA | TRBJ1-6 | 16 | TRBV7-2 | CASSSTGGRNNSPLHF | TGTGCCAGCAGCTCTACAGGGGGTAGAAATAATTCACCCCTCCACTTT
NA | NA | TRBJ2-4 | 12 | TRBV12-3/TRBV12-4 | CASSSGIGIQYF | TGTGCCAGCAGTTCCGGGATAGGGATTCAGTACTTC
TRBD1 | NA | TRBJ2-5 | 16 | TRBV4-1 | CASSHQQGEGQETQYF | TGCGCCAGCAGCCACCAACAGGGGGAAGGGCAAGAGACCCAGTACTTC
TRBD1 | NA | TRBJ2-7 | 17 | TRBV11-2 | CASSYRLGGQGSYEQYF | TGTGCCAGCAGCTACAGGTTGGGAGGACAGGGCTCCTACGAGCAGTACTTC
TRBD2 | NA | TRBJ2-2 | 16 | TRBV9 | CASSVVTSGNTGELFF | TGTGCCAGCAGCGTGGTCACTAGCGGGAACACCGGGGAGCTGTTTTTT
NA | NA | TRBJ1-5 | 14 | TRBV5-6 | CASSGGQLGQPQHF | TGTGCCAGCAGCGGGGGACAACTCGGTCAGCCCCAGCATTTT
NA | NA | TRBJ2-2 | 15 | TRBV7-3 | CASSANPSGTGELFF | TGTGCCAGCAGCGCAAACCCTAGTGGCACCGGGGAGCTGTTTTTT
NA | NA | TRBJ1-1 | 14 | TRBV28 | CASSLRTANTEAFF | TGTGCCAGCAGTTTACGGACTGCGAACACTGAAGCTTTCTTT
NA | once | TRBJ2-5 | 13 | TRBV19 | CASSISREGTQYF | TGTGCCAGTAGTATAAGCCGGGAAGGGACCCAGTACTTC
TRBD1 | NA | TRBJ1-2 | 12 | TRBV28 | CASSSETGAYTF | TGTGCCAGCAGTTCCGAGACAGGGGCCTACACCTTC
TRBD2 | once | TRBJ2-7 | 14 | TRBV10-3 | CAITATSGLYEQYF | TGTGCCATCACGGCAACTAGCGGTCTGTACGAGCAGTACTTC
TRBD1 | NA | TRBJ2-7 | 16 | TRBV5-4 | CASSPTGGIPSYEQYF | TGTGCCAGCAGTCCAACAGGGGGAATCCCCTCCTACGAGCAGTACTTC